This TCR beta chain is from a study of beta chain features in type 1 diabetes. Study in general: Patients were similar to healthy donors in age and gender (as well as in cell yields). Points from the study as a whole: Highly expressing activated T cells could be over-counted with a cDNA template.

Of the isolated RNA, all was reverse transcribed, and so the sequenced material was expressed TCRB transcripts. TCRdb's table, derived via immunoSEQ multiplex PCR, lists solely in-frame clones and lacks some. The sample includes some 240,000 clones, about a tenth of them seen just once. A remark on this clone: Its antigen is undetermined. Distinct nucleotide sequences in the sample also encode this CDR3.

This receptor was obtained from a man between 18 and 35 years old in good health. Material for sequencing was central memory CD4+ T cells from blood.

CDR3 sequence reads: CASSLSRGYTF. The CDR3 DNA follows: TGTGCCAGCAGTTTATCTCGTGGCTACACCTTC. The chain carries TRBV28 and TRBJ1-2; no clear D gene. Germline V gene data show CDR1 as MDHEN and CDR2 as SYDVKM. Trimming removed 1 base at V and 7 bases at J, with 4 bases between. The CDR3 contains 11 residues.